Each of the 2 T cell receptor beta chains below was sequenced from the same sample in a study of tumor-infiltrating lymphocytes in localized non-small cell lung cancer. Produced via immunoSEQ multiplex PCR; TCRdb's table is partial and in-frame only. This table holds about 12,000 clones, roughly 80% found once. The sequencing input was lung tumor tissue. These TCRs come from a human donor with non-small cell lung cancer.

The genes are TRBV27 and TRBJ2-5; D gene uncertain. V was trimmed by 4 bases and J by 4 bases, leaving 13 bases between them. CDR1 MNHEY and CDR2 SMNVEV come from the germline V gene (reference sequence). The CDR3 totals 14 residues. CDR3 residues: CASSSRQGRETQYF. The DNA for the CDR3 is TGTGCCAGCAGTTCCCGACAAGGTCGAGAGACCCAGTACTTC.

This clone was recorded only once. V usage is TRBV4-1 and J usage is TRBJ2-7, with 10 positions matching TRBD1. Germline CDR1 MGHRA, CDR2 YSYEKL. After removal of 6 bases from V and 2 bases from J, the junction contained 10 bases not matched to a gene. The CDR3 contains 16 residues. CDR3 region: CASSPSGTGETYEQYF. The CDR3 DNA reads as TGCGCCAGCAGTCCTTCCGGGACAGGGGAAACCTACGAGCAGTACTTC.